A selection of T cell receptor beta chains follows, all from one sample in a study of blood T cells in healthy people across ages. TCRdb re-analysed the 5' RACE reads in MiXCR, keeping a single row per CDR3 protein. Of under 1,000,000 distinct CDR3 sequences in the sample, about 36% were seen once. Specimen: blood. The source of these receptors is a man between 18 and 35 years old in good health. Both conserved end residues are part of each CDR3. Each record gives: CDR3 protein, J gene, clone size, V gene. Clone size, where shown, is once, few, many, or a class for clones that have expanded.

CDR3 protein: CASCHGAGPYNEQYF; J gene: NA; clone size: NA; V gene: TRBV6-5
CDR3 protein: CASSQDPAGGGSETQYF; J gene: TRBJ2-5; clone size: NA; V gene: TRBV4-3
CDR3 protein: CASTTLRSESTDTQYF; J gene: TRBJ2-3; clone size: NA; V gene: TRBV7-3
CDR3 protein: CSASGPETQYF; J gene: TRBJ2-5; clone size: few; V gene: TRBV20-1
CDR3 protein: CASSQSPGTGANYEQYF; J gene: NA; clone size: NA; V gene: TRBV23-1
CDR3 protein: CASSRDGFTEAFF; J gene: TRBJ1-1; clone size: NA; V gene: TRBV12-3/TRBV12-4
CDR3 protein: CASGFGFNTDTQYF; J gene: TRBJ2-3; clone size: NA; V gene: TRBV12-5
CDR3 protein: CSAPDSGGQETQYF; J gene: NA; clone size: NA; V gene: TRBV20-1
CDR3 protein: CASSLDDTTEAFF; J gene: TRBJ1-1; clone size: NA; V gene: TRBV5-1
CDR3 protein: CASSLGRGDNNEQFF; J gene: TRBJ2-1; clone size: few; V gene: TRBV12-3/TRBV12-4
CDR3 protein: CSAGASGRGETQYF; J gene: TRBJ2-5; clone size: NA; V gene: TRBV20-1
CDR3 protein: CASATTGGYSPLHF; J gene: TRBJ1-6; clone size: NA; V gene: TRBV27
CDR3 protein: CASSAYYTDTQYF; J gene: TRBJ2-3; clone size: many; V gene: TRBV2
CDR3 protein: CASRSPGWNTEAFF; J gene: TRBJ1-1; clone size: few; V gene: TRBV7-2
CDR3 protein: CSARDGSPNYNEQYF; J gene: NA; clone size: NA; V gene: TRBV20-1
CDR3 protein: CASSLAAGGASNEQFF; J gene: TRBJ2-1; clone size: NA; V gene: TRBV6-2/TRBV6-3